What follows are 2 T cell receptor beta chains derived from one specimen sequenced in a study of blood T cells in healthy people across ages. A sample-barcoded 5' primer and a J-beta primer mix were used in a second PCR of roughly 6 to 11 cycles. MiXCR, run by TCRdb on the 5' RACE reads, gives a single entry per CDR3 protein. The sample has fewer than 2,000,000 distinct CDR3 sequences, 30% to 40% seen once. Sequenced: blood. Every receptor here comes from a woman in her 30s in good health.

The chain employs TRBV5-1 and TRBJ2-3; 7 bases align to TRBD1. With V trimmed by 4 bases and J by 2 bases, 4 bases remained unmatched. Germline assignment: CDR1 SGHRS and CDR2 YFSETQ. The CDR3 covers 14 residues. The CDR3 DNA sequence: TGCGCCAGCAGCAAGGGGGCACACACAGATACGCAGTATTTT. This sequence encodes CASSKGAHTDTQYF.

This chain connects TRBV20-1 to TRBJ2-2; TRBD1 matches 10 bases. J lost 4 bases, V lost 2 bases, and 4 bases had no gene match. This CDR3 spans 15 amino acids. Germline CDR1 is DFQATT and CDR2 is SNEGSKA (reference sequence). The chain's CDR3 is CSARRQGAVTGELFF. CDR3 nucleotides: TGCAGTGCTAGAAGACAGGGGGCGGTCACCGGGGAGCTGTTTTTT.